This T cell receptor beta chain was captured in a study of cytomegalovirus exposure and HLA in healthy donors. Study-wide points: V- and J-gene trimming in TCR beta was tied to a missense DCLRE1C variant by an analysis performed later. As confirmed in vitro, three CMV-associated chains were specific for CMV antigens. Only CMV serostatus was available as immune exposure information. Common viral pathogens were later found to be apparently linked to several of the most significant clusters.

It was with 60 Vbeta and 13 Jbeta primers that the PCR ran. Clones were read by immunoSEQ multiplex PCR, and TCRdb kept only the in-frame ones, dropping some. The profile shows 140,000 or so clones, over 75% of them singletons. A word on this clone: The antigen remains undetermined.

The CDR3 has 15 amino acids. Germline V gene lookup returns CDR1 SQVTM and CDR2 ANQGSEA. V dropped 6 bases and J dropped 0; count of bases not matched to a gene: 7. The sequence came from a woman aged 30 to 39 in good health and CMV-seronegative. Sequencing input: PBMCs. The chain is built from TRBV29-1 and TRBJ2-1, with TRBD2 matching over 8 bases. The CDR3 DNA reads TGCAGCGTGGGGACTAGAATGTTCTCCTACAATGAGCAGTTCTTC. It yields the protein CSVGTRMFSYNEQFF.